Below are 10 T cell receptor beta chains sequenced from a single sample in a study of cytomegalovirus exposure and HLA in healthy donors. The primer mix had 60 Vbeta and 13 Jbeta primers. This table comes from immunoSEQ multiplex PCR, and its TCRdb copy is limited to in-frame clones, with some not included. Of more than 150,000 clones in the sample, 84% were seen once. The material sequenced was PBMCs. The source is a boy aged 5-17 years in good health and CMV-seronegative.

This clone was detected only once. The chain couples TRBV30 to TRBJ2-5; 12 nucleotides line up with TRBD2. Germline V lookup: CDR1 GTSNPN, CDR2 SVGIG (reference sequence). The CDR3 is 17 residues long. Losses at the gene ends were 4 bases for V and 2 bases for J; bases not matched to a gene: 11. Written as DNA, the CDR3 is TGTGCCTGGACCGGTTCCCGGACTAGCGGGACACAAGAGACCCAGTACTTC. Translated: CAWTGSRTSGTQETQYF.

The chain joins TRBV7-9 to TRBJ2-3, with 8 bases aligning to TRBD2. CDR3 length equals 15 residues. The V gene's germline CDR1 is SEHNR and CDR2 FQNEAQ (reference sequence). J gave up 3 bases and V 3 bases, and 5 bases lay outside the gene matches. CDR3 region: CASSFASGRTDTQYF. The CDR3 nucleotides are TGTGCCAGCAGCTTCGCTAGCGGGCGGACAGATACGCAGTATTTT. The full variable domain, rest sourced from reference TRBV7-9 and TRBJ2-3, is DTGVSQNPRHKITKRGQNVTFRCDPISEHNRLYWYRQTLGQGPEFLTYFQNEAQLEKSRLLSDRFSAERPKGSFSTLEIQRTEQGDSAMYLCASSFASGRTDTQYFGPGTRLTVL.

This clone was seen just once. V usage is TRBV30 and J usage is TRBJ2-1, with 9 bases matching TRBD1. The length of the CDR3 is 13 residues. Germline CDR1 and CDR2: GTSNPN and SVGIG (reference sequence). V shed 5 bases, J shed 7 bases, and the junction held 6 bases outside the gene matches. In nucleotides, the CDR3 is TGTGCCTGGGACAGGGGGGCAGGTAATGAGCAGTTCTTC. It yields the protein CAWDRGAGNEQFF.

The gene calls are TRBV29-1 and TRBJ2-5, with D possibly being TRBD2 (6 bases). Trimming cost V 7 bases and J 5 bases, with 17 bases left between them. The length of the CDR3 is 13 residues. The germline CDR1 and CDR2 sequences are SQVTM and ANQGSEA. The CDR3 protein is CSEGTQGGETQYF. The CDR3 DNA reads TGCAGCGAGGGGACCCAAGGAGGGGAGACCCAGTACTTC.

The J gene is TRBJ1-5, the V gene TRBV7-2; D is ambiguous. This CDR3 is built from 14 residues. The germline CDR1 and CDR2 sequences are SGHTA and FQGNSA. V gave up 2 bases and J gave up 5 bases, with 10 bases separating them. CDR3: CASSLQKRDQPQHF. CDR3 nucleotide sequence: TGTGCCAGCAGCTTACAAAAACGGGATCAGCCCCAGCATTTT.

This chain joins TRBV7-2 and TRBJ1-4, with D perhaps matching TRBD1 (6 bases). The V end was cut by 1 base, the J end by 9 bases, with 18 bases between. CDR1 is SGHTA and CDR2 is FQGNSA in the germline V gene. The CDR3 sequence is 16 residues long. The CDR3 DNA reads as TGTGCCAGCAGCTTAGACCCCACCGGGGGGCGGAAAAAACTGTTTTTT. It specifies CASSLDPTGGRKKLFF.

The chain recombines TRBV5-3 with TRBJ1-5; TRBD1 agrees at 7 bases. TRBV5-3 is labeled an ORF, and its function is uncertain. With 4 bases clipped from V and 2 bases from J, the junction kept 3 bases outside the gene matches. The CDR3 has 14 residues. CDR3 bases: TGTGCCAGAAGCACCACAGGGGGCAATCAGCCCCAGCATTTT. Its translation is CARSTTGGNQPQHF.

This sequence joins TRBV9 and TRBJ1-6; 7 bases match TRBD1. CDR3 length: 17 residues. With 0 bases clipped from V and 10 bases from J, the junction kept 13 bases outside the gene matches. CDR1 is SGDLS, CDR2 YYNGEE, per germline. The CDR3 reads CASSVGGVTGEHSPLHF. The CDR3 region has the DNA TGTGCCAGCAGCGTAGGTGGGGTTACAGGGGAACACTCACCCCTCCACTTT. Full variable domain (rest looked up from reference TRBV9 and TRBJ1-6): DSGVTQTPKHLITATGQRVTLRCSPRSGDLSVYWYQQSLDQGLQFLIQYYNGEERAKGNILERFSAQQFPDLHSELNLSSLELGDSALYFCASSVGGVTGEHSPLHFGNGTRLTVT.

The chain has TRBV27 and TRBJ1-2; D is unclear. V lost 0 bases and J lost 4, with 9 bases in between. The V gene's germline CDR1 is MNHEY and CDR2 SMNVEV (reference sequence). The CDR3 runs 14 residues. The CDR3 loop reads CASSLSLSTYGYTF. Here the CDR3 DNA reads TGTGCCAGCAGTTTATCTCTGAGTACCTATGGCTACACCTTC.

The rearrangement joins TRBV7-2 to TRBJ2-5; 7 nucleotides match TRBD2. The germline V gene has CDR1 SGHTA and CDR2 FQGNSA. V lost 4 bases and J lost 2; bases outside the gene matches: 10. The CDR3 runs 16 residues. The CDR3 reads CASSSWGGLRQETQYF. Written as DNA, the CDR3 is TGTGCCAGCAGCTCGTGGGGGGGACTAAGGCAAGAGACCCAGTACTTC.